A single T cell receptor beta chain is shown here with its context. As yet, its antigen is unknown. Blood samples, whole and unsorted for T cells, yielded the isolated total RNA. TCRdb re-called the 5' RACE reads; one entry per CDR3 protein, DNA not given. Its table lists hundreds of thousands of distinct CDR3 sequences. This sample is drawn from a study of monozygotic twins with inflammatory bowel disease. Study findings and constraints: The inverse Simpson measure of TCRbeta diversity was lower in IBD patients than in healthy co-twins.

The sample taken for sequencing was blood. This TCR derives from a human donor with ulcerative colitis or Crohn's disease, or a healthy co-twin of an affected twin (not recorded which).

The chain's CDR3 is CASSPGTWATEAFF. The chain combines TRBV6-2 or TRBV6-3 with TRBJ1-1. Germline CDR1 and CDR2: MNHEY and SVGEGT. This CDR3 has 14 amino acids.